The 7 T cell receptor beta chains below all came from one sample that was sequenced in a study of OX40 agonist ivuxolimab in advanced cancers. The data were produced by immunoSEQ multiplex PCR, yet TCRdb's version contains in-frame clones alone and is incomplete. The data hold fewer than 100,000 clones, with 84% observed a single time. Material: CD4+ or CD8+ T cells sorted from blood, obtained in a trial of the OX40 agonist ivuxolimab. These receptors came from an adult with an advanced solid tumor such as melanoma, head and neck, liver or kidney cancer.

V usage is TRBV6-4 and J usage is TRBJ2-3, with D perhaps matching TRBD2 (5 bases). The germline CDR1 and CDR2 sequences are MRHNA and SNTAGT. CDR3 size: 13 residues. The V gene lost 2 bases and the J gene lost 4 bases, with 7 bases spanning the gap. CDR3 DNA: TGTGCCAGCAGTGACCGTAGCGCAGATACGCAGTATTTT. This gives the protein CASSDRSADTQYF.

The rearrangement links TRBV5-1 to TRBJ2-7; D gene unclear. The V end was cut by 3 bases, the J end by 6 bases, with 16 bases between. CDR1 SGHRS and CDR2 YFSETQ come from the germline V gene. This CDR3 comprises 14 residues. This CDR3 reads CASSSRVADGEQYF. CDR3 DNA sequence: TGCGCCAGCAGCTCCCGGGTTGCGGACGGCGAGCAGTACTTC. Supplemented by reference TRBV5-1 and TRBJ2-7, the full variable domain reads KAGVTQTPRYLIKTRGQQVTLSCSPISGHRSVSWYQQTPGQGLQFLFEYFSETQRNKGNFPGRFSGRQFSNSRSEMNVSTLELGDSALYLCASSSRVADGEQYFGPGTRLTVT.

In its sample, this clone ranks as medium-sized. The CDR3 sequence is CASSQGATGRSYEQYF. The CDR3 bases are TGCGCCAGCAGCCAGGGGGCGACAGGGAGGTCCTACGAGCAGTACTTC. The rearrangement joins TRBV4-3 to TRBJ2-7; possible D gene TRBD1, 7 bases. In germline, CDR1 is LGHNA, CDR2 YSLEER. The CDR3 runs 16 residues. Trimming removed 3 bases from V and 1 base from J, with 16 bases in between.

The rearrangement uses TRBV30 and TRBJ2-3, with a weak D call TRBD2 (6 bases). The germline V and J ends were trimmed by 3 bases and 6 bases, with 10 bases remaining between them. The germline V gene has CDR1 GTSNPN and CDR2 SVGIG (reference sequence). This CDR3 is built from 12 residues. As DNA, the CDR3 is TGTGCCTGGAGCGGGAGAGGGGATACGCAGTATTTT. It codes for CAWSGRGDTQYF.

The chain carries TRBV28 and TRBJ1-5; D gene ambiguous. The CDR3 is 12 amino acids. CDR1 MDHEN and CDR2 SYDVKM come from the germline V gene. V shed 5 bases and J shed 9 bases, with 11 bases lying between them. The CDR3 region has the DNA TGTGCCAGCAGTCTCGTTATCGGGCCCCAGCATTTT. This sequence encodes CASSLVIGPQHF.

The V call is TRBV27, the J call TRBJ1-6, with D tentatively TRBD1 (6 bases). Trimming stripped 5 bases from V and 6 bases from J, with 14 bases between. Germline V gene data show CDR1 as MNHEY and CDR2 as SMNVEV (reference sequence). The CDR3 extends over 15 amino acids. CDR3 DNA sequence: TGTGCCAGCAGTAAACAGGGAAGGTTTAATTCACCCCTCCACTTT. Translating gives CASSKQGRFNSPLHF.

Written as DNA, the CDR3 is TGTGCCAGCAAGGACAGTTTCACAGATACGCAGTATTTT. Its protein product is CASKDSFTDTQYF. The V call is TRBV6-5, the J call TRBJ2-3, with D possibly being TRBD1 (6 bases). The CDR3 length is 13 residues. Germline V gene lookup returns CDR1 MNHEY and CDR2 SVGAGI. Trimming removed 7 bases at V and 2 bases at J, with 10 bases between.